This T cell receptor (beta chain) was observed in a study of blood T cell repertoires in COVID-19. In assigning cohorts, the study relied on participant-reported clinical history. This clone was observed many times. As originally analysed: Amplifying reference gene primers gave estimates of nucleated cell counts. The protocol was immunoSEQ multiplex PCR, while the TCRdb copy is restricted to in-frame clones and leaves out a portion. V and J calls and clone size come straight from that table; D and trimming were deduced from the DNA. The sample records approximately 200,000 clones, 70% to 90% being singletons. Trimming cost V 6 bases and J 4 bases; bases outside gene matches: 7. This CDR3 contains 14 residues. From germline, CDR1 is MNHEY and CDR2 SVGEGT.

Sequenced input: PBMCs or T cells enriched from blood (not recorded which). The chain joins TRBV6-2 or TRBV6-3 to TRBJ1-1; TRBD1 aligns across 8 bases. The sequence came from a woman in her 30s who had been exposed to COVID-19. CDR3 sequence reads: CASSLTGVPTEAFF. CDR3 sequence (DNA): TGTGCCAGCAGCTTGACAGGGGTCCCCACTGAAGCTTTCTTT.